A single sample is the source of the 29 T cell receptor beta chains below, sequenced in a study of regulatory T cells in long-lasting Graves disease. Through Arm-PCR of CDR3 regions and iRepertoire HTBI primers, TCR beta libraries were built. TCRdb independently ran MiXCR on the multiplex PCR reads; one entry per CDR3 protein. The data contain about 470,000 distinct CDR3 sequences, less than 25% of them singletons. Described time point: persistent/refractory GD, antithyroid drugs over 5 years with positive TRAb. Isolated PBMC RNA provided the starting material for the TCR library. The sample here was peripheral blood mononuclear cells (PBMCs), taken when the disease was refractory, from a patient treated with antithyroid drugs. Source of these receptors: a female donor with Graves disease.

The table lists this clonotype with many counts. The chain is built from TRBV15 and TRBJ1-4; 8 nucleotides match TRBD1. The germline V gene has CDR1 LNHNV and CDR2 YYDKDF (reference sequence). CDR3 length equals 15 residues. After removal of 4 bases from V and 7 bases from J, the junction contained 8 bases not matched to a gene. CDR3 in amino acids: CATSNWGTGGEKLFF. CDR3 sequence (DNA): TGTGCCACCAGCAATTGGGGGACAGGAGGTGAAAAACTGTTTTTT.

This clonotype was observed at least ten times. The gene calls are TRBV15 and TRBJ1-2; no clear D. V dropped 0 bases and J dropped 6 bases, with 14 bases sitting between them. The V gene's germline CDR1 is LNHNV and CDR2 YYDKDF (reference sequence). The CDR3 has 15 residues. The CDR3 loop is CATSRDVGTPDGYTF. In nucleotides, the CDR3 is TGTGCCACCAGCAGAGATGTGGGAACCCCGGATGGCTACACCTTC.

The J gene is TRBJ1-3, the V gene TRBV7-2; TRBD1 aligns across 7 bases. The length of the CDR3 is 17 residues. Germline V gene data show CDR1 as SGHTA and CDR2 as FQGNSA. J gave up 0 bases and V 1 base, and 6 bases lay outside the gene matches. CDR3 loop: CASSLERQGISGNTIYF. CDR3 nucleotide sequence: TGTGCCAGCAGCTTAGAGAGACAGGGAATCTCTGGAAACACCATATATTTT.

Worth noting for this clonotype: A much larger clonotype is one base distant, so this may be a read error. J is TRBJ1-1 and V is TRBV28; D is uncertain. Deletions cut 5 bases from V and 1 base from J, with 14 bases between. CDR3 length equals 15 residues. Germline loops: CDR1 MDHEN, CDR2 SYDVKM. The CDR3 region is CASSGQRAPNTEAFF. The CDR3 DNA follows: TGTGCCAGCAGTGGCCAGAGGGCCCCGAACACTGAAGCTTTCTTT.

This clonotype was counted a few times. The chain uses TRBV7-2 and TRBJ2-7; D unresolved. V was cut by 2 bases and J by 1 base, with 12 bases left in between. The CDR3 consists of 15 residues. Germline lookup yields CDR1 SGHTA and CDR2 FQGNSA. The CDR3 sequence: CASSLNPRRSYEQYF. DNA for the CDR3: TGTGCCAGCAGCTTAAACCCCAGGAGATCCTACGAGCAGTACTTC.

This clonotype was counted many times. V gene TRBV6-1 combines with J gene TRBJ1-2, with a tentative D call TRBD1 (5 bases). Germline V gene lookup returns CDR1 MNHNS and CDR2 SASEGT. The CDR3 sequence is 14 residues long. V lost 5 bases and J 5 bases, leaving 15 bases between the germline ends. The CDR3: CASSRDGYPYGYTF. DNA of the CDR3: TGTGCCAGCAGTCGGGACGGATACCCTTATGGCTACACCTTC.

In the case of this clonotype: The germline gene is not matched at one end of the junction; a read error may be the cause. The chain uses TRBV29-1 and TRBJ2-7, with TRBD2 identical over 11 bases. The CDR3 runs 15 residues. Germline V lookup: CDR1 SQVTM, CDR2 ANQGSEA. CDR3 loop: CSIEPLAGGTNEQYF. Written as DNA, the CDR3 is TGCAGCATTGAGCCTCTAGCGGGAGGCACTAACGAGCAGTACTTC.

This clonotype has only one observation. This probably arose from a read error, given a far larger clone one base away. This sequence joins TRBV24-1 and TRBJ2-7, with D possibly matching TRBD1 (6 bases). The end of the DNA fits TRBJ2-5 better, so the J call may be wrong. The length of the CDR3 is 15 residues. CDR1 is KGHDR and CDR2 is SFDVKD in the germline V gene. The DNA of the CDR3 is TGTGCCACCAGTCTAGGGGGATCGTCGTGGGGGACCCAGTACTTC. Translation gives CATSLGGSSWGTQYF.

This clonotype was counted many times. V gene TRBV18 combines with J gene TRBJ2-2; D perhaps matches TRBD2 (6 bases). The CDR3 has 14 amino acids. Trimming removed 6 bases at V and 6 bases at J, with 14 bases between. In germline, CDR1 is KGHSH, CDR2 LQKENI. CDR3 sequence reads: CASSPGLYAGELFF. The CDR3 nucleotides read TGTGCCAGCTCTCCCGGACTATACGCCGGGGAGCTGTTTTTT.

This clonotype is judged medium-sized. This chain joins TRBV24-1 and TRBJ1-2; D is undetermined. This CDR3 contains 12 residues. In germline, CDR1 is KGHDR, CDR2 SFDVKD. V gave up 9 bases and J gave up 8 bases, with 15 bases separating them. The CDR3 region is CATRRRKGGYTF. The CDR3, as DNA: TGTGCCACCCGTCGGCGGAAGGGCGGCTACACCTTC.

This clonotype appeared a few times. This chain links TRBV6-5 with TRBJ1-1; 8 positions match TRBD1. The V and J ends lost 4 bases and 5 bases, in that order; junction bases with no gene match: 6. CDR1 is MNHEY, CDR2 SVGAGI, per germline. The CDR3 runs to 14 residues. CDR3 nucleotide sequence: TGTGCCAGCAGTTCCCGGACAGGGCGAACTGAAGCTTTCTTT. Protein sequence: CASSSRTGRTEAFF.

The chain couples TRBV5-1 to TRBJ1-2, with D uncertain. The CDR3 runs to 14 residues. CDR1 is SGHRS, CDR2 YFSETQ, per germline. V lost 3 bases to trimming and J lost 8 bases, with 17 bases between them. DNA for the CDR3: TGCGCCAGCAGCTCTACTCCGGGATTTTACGGCTACACCTTC. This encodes CASSSTPGFYGYTF.

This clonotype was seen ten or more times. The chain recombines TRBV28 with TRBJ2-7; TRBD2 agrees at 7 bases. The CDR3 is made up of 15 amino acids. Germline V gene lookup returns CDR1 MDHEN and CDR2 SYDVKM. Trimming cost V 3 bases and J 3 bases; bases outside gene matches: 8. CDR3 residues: CASSFGGPGGYEQYF. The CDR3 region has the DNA TGTGCCAGCAGTTTCGGAGGGCCGGGAGGCTACGAGCAGTACTTC.

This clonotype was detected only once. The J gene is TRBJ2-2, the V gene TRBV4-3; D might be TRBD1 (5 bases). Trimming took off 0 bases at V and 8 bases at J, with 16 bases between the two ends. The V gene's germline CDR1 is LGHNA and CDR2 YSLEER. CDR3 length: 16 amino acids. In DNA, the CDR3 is TGCGCCAGCAGCCAAGATGCCCCCATTCCAGGGGGGGAGCTGTTTTTT. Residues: CASSQDAPIPGGELFF.

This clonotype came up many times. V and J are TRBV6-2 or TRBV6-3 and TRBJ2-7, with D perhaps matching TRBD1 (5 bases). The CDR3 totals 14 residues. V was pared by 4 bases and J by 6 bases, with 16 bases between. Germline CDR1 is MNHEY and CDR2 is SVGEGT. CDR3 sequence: CASSFSRYGAEQYF. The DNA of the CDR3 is TGTGCCAGCAGTTTTTCGAGATATGGGGCCGAGCAGTACTTC.

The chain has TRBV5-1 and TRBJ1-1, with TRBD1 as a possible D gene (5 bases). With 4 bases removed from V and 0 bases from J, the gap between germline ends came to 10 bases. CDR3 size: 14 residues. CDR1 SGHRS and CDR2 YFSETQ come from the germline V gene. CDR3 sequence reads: CASSLRDLNTEAFF. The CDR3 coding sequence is TGCGCCAGCAGCCTACGGGACCTGAACACTGAAGCTTTCTTT.

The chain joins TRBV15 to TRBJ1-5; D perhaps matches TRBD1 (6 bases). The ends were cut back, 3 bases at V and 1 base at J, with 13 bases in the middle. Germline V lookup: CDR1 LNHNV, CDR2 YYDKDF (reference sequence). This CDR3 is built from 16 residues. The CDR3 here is CATSSEEGGSNQPQHF. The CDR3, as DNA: TGTGCCACCAGCAGCGAAGAAGGGGGGAGCAATCAGCCCCAGCATTTT.

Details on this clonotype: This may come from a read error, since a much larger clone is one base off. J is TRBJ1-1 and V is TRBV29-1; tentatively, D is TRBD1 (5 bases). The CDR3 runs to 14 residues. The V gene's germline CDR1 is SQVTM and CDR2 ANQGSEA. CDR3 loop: CSVEAGTVYTVAFF. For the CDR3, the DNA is TGCAGCGTTGAAGCTGGGACGGTGTACACTGTAGCTTTCTTT.

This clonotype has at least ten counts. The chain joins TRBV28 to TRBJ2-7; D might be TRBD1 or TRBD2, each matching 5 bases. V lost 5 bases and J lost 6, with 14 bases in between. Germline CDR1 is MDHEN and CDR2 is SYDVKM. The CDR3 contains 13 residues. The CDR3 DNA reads TGTGCCAGCAGTCCTCCAGGGACCGGCGAGCAGTACTTC. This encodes CASSPPGTGEQYF.

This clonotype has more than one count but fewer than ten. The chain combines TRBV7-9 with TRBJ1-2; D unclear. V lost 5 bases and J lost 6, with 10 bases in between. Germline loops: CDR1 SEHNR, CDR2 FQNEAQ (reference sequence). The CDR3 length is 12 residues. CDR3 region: CASSRMKNGYTF. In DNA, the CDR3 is TGTGCCAGCAGCCGAATGAAGAATGGCTACACCTTC.

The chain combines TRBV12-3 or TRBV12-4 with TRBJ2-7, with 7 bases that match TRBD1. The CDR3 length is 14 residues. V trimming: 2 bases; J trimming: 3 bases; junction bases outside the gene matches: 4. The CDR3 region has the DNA TGTGCCAGCAGTTTAACGGGACAGAGCTACGAGCAGTACTTC. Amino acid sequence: CASSLTGQSYEQYF.

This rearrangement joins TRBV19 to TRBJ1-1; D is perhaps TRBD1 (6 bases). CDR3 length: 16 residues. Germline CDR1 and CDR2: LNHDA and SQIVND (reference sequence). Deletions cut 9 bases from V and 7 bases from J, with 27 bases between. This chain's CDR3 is CASSPLLGQQGLEAFF. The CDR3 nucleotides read TGTGCCAGCAGCCCTTTGTTAGGGCAACAGGGTCTTGAAGCTTTCTTT.

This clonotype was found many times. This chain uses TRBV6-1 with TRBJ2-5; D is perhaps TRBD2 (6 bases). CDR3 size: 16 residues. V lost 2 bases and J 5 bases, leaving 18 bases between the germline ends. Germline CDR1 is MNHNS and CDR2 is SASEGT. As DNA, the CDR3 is TGTGCCAGCAGTGAATTTGAGGGGAGCGGGTTTGAGACCCAGTACTTC. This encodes CASSEFEGSGFETQYF.

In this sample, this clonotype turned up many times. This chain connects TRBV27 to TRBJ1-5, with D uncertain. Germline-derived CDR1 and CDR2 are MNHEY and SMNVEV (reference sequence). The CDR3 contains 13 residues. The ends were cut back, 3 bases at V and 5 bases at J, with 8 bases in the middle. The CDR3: CASSFRSDQPQHF. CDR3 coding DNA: TGTGCCAGCAGTTTCCGATCTGATCAGCCCCAGCATTTT.

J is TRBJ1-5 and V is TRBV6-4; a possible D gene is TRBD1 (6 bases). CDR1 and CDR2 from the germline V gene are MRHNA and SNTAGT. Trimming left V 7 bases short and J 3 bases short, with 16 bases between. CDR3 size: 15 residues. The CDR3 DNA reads TGTGCCAGCATTGGGTTAGGGGGGCACAATCAGCCCCAGCATTTT. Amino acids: CASIGLGGHNQPQHF.

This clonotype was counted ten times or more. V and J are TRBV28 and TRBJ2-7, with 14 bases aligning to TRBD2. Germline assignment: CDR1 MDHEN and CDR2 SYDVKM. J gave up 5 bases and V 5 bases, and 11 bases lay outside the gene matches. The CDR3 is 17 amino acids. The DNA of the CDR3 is TGTGCCAGCAGTACCCCCGGGACTAGCGGGAGTCCCCACGAGCAGTACTTC. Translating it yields CASSTPGTSGSPHEQYF.

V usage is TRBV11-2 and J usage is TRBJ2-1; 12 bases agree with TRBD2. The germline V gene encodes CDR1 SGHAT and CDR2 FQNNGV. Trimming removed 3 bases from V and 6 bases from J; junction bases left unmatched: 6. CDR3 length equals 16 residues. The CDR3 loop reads CASSFRLAGVGNEQFF. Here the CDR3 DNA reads TGTGCCAGCAGCTTCAGACTAGCGGGAGTTGGCAATGAGCAGTTCTTC.

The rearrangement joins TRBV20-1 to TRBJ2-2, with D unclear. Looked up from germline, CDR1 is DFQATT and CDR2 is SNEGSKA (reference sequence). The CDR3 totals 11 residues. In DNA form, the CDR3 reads TGCAGCATCTTTTACACCGGGGAGCTGTTTTTT. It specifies CSIFYTGELFF.

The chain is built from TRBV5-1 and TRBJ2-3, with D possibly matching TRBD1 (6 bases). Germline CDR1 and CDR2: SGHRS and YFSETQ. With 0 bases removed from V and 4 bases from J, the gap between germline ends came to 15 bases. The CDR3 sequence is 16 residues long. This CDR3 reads CASSLADGKGADTQYF. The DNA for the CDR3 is TGCGCCAGCAGCTTGGCCGACGGGAAGGGGGCAGATACGCAGTATTTT.